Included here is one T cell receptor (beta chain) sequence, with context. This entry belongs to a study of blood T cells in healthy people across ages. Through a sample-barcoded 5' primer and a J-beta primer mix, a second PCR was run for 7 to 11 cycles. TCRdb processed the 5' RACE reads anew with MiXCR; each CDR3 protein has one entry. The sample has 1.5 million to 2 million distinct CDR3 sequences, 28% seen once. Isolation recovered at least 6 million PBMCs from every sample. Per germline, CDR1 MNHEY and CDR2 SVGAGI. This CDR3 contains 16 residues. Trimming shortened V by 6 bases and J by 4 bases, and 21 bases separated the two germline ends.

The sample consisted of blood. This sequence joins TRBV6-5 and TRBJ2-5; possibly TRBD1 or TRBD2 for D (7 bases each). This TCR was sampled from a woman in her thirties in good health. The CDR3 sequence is CASRTIQGGFRETQYF. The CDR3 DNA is TGTGCCAGCAGGACCATTCAGGGGGGGTTTAGAGAGACCCAGTACTTC.